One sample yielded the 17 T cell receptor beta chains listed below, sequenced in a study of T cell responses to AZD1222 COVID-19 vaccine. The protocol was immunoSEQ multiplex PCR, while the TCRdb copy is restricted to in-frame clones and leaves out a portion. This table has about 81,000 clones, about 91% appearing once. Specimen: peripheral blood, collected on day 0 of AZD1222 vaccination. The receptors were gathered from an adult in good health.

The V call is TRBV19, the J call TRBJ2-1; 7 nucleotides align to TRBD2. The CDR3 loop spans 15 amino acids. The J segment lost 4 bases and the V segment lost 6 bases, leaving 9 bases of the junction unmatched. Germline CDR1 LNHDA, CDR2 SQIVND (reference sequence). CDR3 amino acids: CASSFPAGLYNEQFF. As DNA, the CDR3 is TGTGCCAGTAGCTTCCCAGCGGGGTTATACAATGAGCAGTTCTTC.

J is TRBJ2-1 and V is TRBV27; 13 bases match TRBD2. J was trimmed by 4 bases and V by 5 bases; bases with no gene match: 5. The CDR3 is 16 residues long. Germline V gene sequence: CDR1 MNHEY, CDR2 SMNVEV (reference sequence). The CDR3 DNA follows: TGTGCCAGCAGTCCCGGGACTAGCGGGATTTACAATGAGCAGTTCTTC. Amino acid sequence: CASSPGTSGIYNEQFF.

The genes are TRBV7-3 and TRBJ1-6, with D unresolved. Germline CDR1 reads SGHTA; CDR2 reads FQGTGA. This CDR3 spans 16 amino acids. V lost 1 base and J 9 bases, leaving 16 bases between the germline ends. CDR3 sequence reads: CASSLKREGPGSPLHF. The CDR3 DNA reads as TGTGCCAGCAGCTTAAAGAGGGAGGGCCCCGGTTCACCCCTCCACTTT. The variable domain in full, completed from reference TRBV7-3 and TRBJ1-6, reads GAGVSQTPSNKVTEKGKYVELRCDPISGHTALYWYRQSLGQGPEFLIYFQGTGAADDSGLPNDRFFAVRPEGSVSTLKIQRTERGDSAVYLCASSLKREGPGSPLHFGNGTRLTVT.

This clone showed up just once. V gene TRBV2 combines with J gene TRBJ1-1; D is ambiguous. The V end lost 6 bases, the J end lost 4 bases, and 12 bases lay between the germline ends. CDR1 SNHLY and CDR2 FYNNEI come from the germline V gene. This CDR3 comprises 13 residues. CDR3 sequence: CASSYSIPTEAFF. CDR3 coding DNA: TGTGCCAGCAGCTACTCTATTCCCACTGAAGCTTTCTTT.

CDR3 DNA: TGTGCCAGCAGTCTCTACAGGGGCGCTGAAGCTTTCTTT. Its translation is CASSLYRGAEAFF. V and J are TRBV27 and TRBJ1-1, with 7 bases matching TRBD1. The CDR3 is 13 amino acids. CDR1 and CDR2 from the germline V gene are MNHEY and SMNVEV (reference sequence). Trimming removed 5 bases from V and 6 bases from J; junction bases left unmatched: 6.

This chain's CDR3 is CASTPTVTDTQYF. CDR3 DNA sequence: TGTGCCAGCACCCCGACTGTCACAGATACGCAGTATTTT. This chain joins TRBV25-1 and TRBJ2-3; D ambiguous. In germline, CDR1 is MGHDK, CDR2 SYGVNS. Trimming shortened V by 7 bases and J by 2 bases, and 10 bases separated the two germline ends. The length of the CDR3 is 13 residues.

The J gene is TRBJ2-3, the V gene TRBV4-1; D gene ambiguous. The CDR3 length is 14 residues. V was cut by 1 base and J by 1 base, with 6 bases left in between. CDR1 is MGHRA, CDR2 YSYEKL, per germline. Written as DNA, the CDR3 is TGCGCCAGCAGCCAAGGGCTTCGCACAGATACGCAGTATTTT. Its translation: CASSQGLRTDTQYF.

CDR3 sequence reads: CASSLGHPNLNTEAFF. The CDR3 DNA reads as TGTGCCAGCAGCTTAGGACACCCGAATTTGAACACTGAAGCTTTCTTT. This sequence joins TRBV5-4 and TRBJ1-1, with D perhaps matching TRBD1 (5 bases). Germline CDR1 SGHNT, CDR2 YYREEE (reference sequence). V was shortened by 2 bases and J by 0 bases, with 14 bases between the two germline ends. The CDR3 loop spans 16 amino acids.

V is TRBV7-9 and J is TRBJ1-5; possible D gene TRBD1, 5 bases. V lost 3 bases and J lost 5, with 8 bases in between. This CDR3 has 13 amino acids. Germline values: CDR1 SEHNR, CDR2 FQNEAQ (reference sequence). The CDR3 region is CASSFMGDQPQHF. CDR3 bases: TGTGCCAGCAGCTTCATGGGGGATCAGCCCCAGCATTTT.

CDR3 residues: CASSPGTSGLAQRRDEQFF. The CDR3 nucleotides are TGTGCCAGCAGCCCCGGGACTAGCGGTTTAGCCCAAAGAAGGGATGAGCAGTTCTTC. V is TRBV7-9 and J is TRBJ2-1; 11 bases agree with TRBD2. Per germline, CDR1 SEHNR and CDR2 FQNEAQ (reference sequence). The CDR3 length is 19 residues. J was trimmed by 8 bases and V by 5 bases; bases with no gene match: 20.

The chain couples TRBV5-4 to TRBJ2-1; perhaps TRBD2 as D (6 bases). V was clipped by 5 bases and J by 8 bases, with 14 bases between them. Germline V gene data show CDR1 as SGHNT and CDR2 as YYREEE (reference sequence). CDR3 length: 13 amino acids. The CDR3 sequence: CASRPRGTDEQFF. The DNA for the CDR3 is TGTGCCAGCAGGCCACGCGGGACTGATGAGCAGTTCTTC.

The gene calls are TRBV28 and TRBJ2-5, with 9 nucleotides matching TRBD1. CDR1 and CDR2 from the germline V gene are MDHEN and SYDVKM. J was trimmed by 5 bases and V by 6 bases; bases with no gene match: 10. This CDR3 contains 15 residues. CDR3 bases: TGTGCCAGCAGATATTACCGGGACAGGGTGGAGACCCAGTACTTC. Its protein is CASRYYRDRVETQYF. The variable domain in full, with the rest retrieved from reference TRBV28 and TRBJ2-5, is DVKVTQSSRYLVKRTGEKVFLECVQDMDHENMFWYRQDPGLGLRLIYFSYDVKMKEKGDIPEGYSVSREKKERFSLILESASTNQTSMYLCASRYYRDRVETQYFGPGTRLLVL.

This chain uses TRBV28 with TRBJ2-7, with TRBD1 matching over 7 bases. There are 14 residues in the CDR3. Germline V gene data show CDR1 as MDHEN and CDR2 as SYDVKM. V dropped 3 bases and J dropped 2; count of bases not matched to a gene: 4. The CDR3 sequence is CASSLTGTTYEQYF. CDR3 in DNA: TGTGCCAGCAGTTTGACAGGGACCACCTACGAGCAGTACTTC. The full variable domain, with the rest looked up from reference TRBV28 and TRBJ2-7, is DVKVTQSSRYLVKRTGEKVFLECVQDMDHENMFWYRQDPGLGLRLIYFSYDVKMKEKGDIPEGYSVSREKKERFSLILESASTNQTSMYLCASSLTGTTYEQYFGPGTRLTVT.

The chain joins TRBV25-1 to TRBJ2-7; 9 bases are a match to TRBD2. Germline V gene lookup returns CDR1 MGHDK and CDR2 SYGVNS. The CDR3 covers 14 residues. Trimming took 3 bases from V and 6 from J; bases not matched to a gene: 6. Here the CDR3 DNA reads TGTGCCAGCAGTGACGGGGCGGGAGGGGGCGAGCAGTACTTC. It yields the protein CASSDGAGGGEQYF.

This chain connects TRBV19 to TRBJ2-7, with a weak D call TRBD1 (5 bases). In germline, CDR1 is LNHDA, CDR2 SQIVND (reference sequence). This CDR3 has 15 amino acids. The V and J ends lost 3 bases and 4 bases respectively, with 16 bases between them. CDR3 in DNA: TGTGCCAGTAGTATCCCGACGGCAGGGCTATACGAGCAGTACTTC. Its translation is CASSIPTAGLYEQYF.

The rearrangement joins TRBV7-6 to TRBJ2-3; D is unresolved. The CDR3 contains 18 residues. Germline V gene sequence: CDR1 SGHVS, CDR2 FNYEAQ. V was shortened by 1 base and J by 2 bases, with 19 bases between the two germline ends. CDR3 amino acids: CASSLEFVSALSTDTQYF. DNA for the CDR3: TGTGCCAGCAGCTTAGAGTTTGTGAGTGCCCTATCCACAGATACGCAGTATTTT.

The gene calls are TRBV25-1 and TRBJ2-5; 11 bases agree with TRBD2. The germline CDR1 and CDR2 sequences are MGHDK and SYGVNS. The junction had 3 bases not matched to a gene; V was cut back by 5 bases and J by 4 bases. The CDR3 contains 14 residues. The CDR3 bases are TGTGCCAGCAGTCTAGCGGGAGGAGGAGAGACCCAGTACTTC. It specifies CASSLAGGGETQYF.